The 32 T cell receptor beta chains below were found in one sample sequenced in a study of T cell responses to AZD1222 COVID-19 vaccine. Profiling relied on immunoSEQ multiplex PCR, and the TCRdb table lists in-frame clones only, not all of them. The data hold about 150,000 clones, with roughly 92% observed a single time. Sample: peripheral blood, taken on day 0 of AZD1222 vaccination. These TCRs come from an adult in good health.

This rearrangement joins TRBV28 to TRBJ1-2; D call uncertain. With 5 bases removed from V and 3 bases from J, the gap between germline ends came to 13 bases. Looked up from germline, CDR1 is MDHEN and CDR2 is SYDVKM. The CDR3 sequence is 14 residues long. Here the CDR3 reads CASSRGDLDYGYTF. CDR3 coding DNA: TGTGCCAGCAGTCGAGGCGACCTGGACTATGGCTACACCTTC.

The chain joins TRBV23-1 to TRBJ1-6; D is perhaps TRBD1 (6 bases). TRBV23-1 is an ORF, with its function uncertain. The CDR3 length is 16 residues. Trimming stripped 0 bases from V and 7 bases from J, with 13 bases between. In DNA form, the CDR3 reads TGCGCCAGCAGTCAATCACCTGACAGGTGGAATTCACCCCTCCACTTT. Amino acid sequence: CASSQSPDRWNSPLHF.

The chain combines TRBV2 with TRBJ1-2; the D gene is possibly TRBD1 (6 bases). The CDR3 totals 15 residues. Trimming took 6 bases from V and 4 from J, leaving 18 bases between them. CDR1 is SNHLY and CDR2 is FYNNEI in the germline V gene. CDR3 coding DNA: TGTGCCAGCAGCCCCGAGGGGGGAAGTAGCTATGGCTACACCTTC. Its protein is CASSPEGGSSYGYTF.

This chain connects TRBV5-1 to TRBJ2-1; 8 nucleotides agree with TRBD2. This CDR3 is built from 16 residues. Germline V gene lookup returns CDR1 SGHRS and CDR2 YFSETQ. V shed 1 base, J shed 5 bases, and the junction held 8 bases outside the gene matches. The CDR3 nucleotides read TGCGCCAGCAGCTTGCCAGCGGGAGTTGACCACAATGAGCAGTTCTTC. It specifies CASSLPAGVDHNEQFF. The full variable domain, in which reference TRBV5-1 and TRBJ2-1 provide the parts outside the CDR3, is KAGVTQTPRYLIKTRGQQVTLSCSPISGHRSVSWYQQTPGQGLQFLFEYFSETQRNKGNFPGRFSGRQFSNSRSEMNVSTLELGDSALYLCASSLPAGVDHNEQFFGPGTRLTVL.

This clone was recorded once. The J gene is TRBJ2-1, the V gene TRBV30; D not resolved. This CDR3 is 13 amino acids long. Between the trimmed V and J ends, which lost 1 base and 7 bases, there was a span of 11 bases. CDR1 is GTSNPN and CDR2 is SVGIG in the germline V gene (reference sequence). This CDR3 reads CAWSGGVLNEQFF. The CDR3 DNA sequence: TGTGCCTGGAGTGGCGGAGTCTTGAATGAGCAGTTCTTC.

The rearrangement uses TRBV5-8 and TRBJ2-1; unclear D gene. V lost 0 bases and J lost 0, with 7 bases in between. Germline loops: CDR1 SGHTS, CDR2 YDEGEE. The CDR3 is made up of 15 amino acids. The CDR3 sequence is CASSLGRSSYNEQFF. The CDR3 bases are TGTGCCAGCAGCTTGGGACGGAGCTCCTACAATGAGCAGTTCTTC.

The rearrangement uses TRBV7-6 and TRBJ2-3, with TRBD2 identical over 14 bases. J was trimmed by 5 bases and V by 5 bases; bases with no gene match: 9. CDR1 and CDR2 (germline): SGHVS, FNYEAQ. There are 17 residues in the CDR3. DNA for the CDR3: TGTGCCAGCAGCACCCGGACTAGCGGGGGGTTTATAGATACGCAGTATTTT. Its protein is CASSTRTSGGFIDTQYF.

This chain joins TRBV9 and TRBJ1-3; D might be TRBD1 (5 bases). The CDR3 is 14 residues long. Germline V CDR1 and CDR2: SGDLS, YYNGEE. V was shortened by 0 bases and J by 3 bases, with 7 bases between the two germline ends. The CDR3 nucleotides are TGTGCCAGCAGCGTAGGGAGGGGTGGAAACACCATATATTTT. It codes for CASSVGRGGNTIYF.

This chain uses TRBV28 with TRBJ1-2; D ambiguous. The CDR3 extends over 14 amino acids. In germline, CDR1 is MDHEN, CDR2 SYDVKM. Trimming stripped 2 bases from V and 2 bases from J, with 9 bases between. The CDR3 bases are TGTGCCAGCAGTTTAGGGGAGTTGAACTATGGCTACACCTTC. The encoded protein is CASSLGELNYGYTF.

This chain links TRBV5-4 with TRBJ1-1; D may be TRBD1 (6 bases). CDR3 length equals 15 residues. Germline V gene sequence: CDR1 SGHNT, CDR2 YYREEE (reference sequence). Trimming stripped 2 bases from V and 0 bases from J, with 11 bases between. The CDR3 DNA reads TGTGCCAGCAGCTTCTCAGGGGCCATGAACACTGAAGCTTTCTTT. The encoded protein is CASSFSGAMNTEAFF.

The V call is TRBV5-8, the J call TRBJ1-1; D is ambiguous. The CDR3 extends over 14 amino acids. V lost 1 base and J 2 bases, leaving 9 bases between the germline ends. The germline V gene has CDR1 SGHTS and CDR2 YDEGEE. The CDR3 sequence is CASSLTNLNTEAFF. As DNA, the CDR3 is TGTGCCAGCAGCTTGACTAATCTAAACACTGAAGCTTTCTTT.

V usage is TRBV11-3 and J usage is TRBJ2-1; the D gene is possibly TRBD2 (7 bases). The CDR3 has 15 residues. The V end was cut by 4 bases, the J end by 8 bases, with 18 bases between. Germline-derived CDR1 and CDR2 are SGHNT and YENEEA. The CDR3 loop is CASSYLGGAGDEQFF. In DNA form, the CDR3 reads TGTGCCAGCAGCTACCTGGGGGGGGCCGGTGATGAGCAGTTCTTC.

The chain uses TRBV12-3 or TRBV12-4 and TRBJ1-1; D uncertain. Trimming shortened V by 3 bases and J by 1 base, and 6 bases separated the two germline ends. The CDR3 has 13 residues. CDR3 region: CASSFGRNTEAFF. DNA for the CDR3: TGTGCCAGCAGTTTTGGGCGGAACACTGAAGCTTTCTTT.

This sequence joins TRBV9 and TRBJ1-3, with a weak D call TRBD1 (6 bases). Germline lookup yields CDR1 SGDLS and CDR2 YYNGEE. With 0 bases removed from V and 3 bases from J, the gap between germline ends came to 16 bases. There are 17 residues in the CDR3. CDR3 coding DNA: TGTGCCAGCAGCGTAGATCGGACAGAGACTTTTGGAAACACCATATATTTT. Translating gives CASSVDRTETFGNTIYF.

The CDR3 DNA reads TGTGCCAGCAGCATCATTAGGGGGGACACTGAAGCTTTCTTT. This encodes CASSIIRGDTEAFF. This rearrangement joins TRBV11-2 to TRBJ1-1, with a possible D match to TRBD1 (6 bases). V was cut by 5 bases and J by 3 bases, with 13 bases left in between. The CDR3 has 14 amino acids. Germline V gives CDR1 SGHAT, CDR2 FQNNGV.

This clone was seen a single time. The CDR3 coding sequence is TGTGCCTGGAGTGTACCCATTGGGTACTATGGCTACACCTTC. This translates into CAWSVPIGYYGYTF. The V gene is TRBV30, the J gene TRBJ1-2, with D uncertain. The CDR3 extends over 14 amino acids. Germline V CDR1 and CDR2: GTSNPN, SVGIG (reference sequence). V was shortened by 0 bases and J by 3 bases, with 11 bases between the two germline ends.

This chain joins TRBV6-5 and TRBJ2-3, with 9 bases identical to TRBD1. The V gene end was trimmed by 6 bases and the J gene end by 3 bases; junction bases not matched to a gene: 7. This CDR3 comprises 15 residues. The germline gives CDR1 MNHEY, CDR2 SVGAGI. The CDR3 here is CASSHRGRETDTQYF. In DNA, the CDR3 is TGTGCCAGCAGCCACAGGGGGCGAGAAACAGATACGCAGTATTTT.

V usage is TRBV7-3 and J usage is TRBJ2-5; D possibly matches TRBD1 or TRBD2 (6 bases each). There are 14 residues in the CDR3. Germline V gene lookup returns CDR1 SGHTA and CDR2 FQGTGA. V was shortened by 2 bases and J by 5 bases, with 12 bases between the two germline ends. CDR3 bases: TGTGCCAGCAGCTTATCGGGGGCAACGGAGACCCAGTACTTC. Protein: CASSLSGATETQYF.

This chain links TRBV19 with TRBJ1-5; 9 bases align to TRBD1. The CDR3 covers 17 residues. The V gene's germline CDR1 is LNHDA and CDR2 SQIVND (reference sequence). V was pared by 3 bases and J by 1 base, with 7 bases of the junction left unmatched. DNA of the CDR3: TGTGCCAGTAGTATTCACAGGGGGCGTGTAAGCAATCAGCCCCAGCATTTT. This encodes CASSIHRGRVSNQPQHF.

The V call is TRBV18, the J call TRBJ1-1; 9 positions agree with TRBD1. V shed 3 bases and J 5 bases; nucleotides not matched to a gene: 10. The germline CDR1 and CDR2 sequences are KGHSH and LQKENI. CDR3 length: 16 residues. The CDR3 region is CASSPLPGTGNTEAFF. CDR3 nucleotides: TGTGCCAGCTCACCCTTACCCGGGACAGGGAATACTGAAGCTTTCTTT. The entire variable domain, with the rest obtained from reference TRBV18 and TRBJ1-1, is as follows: NAGVMQNPRHLVRRRGQEARLRCSPMKGHSHVYWYRQLPEEGLKFMVYLQKENIIDESGMPKERFSAEFPKEGPSILRIQQVVRGDSAAYFCASSPLPGTGNTEAFFGQGTRLTVV.

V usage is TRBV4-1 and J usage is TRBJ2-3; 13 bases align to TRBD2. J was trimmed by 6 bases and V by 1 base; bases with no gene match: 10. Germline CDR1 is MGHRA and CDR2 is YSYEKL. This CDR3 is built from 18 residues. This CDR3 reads CASSQGFGTSGTMDTQYF. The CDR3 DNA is TGCGCCAGCAGCCAAGGGTTCGGGACTAGCGGGACGATGGATACGCAGTATTTT.

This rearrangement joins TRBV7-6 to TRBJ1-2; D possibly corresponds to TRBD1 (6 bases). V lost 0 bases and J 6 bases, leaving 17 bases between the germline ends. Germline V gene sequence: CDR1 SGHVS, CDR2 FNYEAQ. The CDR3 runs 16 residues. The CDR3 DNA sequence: TGTGCCAGCAGCTTAGCGTCCGGGGGCCGCCAAGATGGCTACACCTTC. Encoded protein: CASSLASGGRQDGYTF. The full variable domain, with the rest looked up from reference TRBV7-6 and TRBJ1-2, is GAGVSQSPRYKVTKRGQDVALRCDPISGHVSLYWYRQALGQGPEFLTYFNYEAQQDKSGLPNDRFSAERPEGSISTLTIQRTEQRDSAMYRCASSLASGGRQDGYTFGSGTRLTVV.

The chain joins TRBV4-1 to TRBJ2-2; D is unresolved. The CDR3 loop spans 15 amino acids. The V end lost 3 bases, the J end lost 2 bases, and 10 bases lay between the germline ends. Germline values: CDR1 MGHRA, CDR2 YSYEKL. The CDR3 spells CASSHPVVNTGELFF. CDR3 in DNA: TGCGCCAGCAGCCACCCCGTAGTAAACACCGGGGAGCTGTTTTTT.

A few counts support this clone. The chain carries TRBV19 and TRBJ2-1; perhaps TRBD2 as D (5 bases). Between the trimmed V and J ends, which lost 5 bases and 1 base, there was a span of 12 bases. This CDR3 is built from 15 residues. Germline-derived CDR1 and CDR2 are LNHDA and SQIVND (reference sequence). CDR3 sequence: CASSSLAWSYNEQFF. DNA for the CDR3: TGTGCCAGTAGTTCGTTAGCGTGGTCCTACAATGAGCAGTTCTTC.

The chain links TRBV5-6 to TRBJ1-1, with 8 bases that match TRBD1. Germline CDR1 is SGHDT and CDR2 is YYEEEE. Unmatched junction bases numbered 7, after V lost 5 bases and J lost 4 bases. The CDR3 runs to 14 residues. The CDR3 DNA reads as TGTGCCAGCAGAGATCAGGGGGCAAGCACTGAAGCTTTCTTT. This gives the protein CASRDQGASTEAFF. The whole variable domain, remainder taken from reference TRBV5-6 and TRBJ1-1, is DAGVTQSPTHLIKTRGQQVTLRCSPKSGHDTVSWYQQALGQGPQFIFQYYEEEERQRGNFPDRFSGHQFPNYSSELNVNALLLGDSALYLCASRDQGASTEAFFGQGTRLTVV.

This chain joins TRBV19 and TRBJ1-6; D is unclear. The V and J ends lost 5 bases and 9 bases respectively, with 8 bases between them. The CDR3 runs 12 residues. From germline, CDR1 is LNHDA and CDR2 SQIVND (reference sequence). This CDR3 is CASSPPLSPLHF. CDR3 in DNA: TGTGCCAGTAGTCCACCGCTTTCACCCCTCCACTTT.

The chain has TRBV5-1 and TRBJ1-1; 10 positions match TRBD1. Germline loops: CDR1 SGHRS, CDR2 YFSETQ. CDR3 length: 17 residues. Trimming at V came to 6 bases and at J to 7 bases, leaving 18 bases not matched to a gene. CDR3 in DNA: TGCGCCAGCACCTACCGGACAGGGGGGGGTGCTGGGAATGAAGCTTTCTTT. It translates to CASTYRTGGGAGNEAFF.

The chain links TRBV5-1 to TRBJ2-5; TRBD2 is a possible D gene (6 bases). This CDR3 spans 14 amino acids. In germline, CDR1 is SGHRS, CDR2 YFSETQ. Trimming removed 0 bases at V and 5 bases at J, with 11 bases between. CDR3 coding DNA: TGCGCCAGCAGCTTGGCGGACTACGGGGAGACCCAGTACTTC. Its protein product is CASSLADYGETQYF.

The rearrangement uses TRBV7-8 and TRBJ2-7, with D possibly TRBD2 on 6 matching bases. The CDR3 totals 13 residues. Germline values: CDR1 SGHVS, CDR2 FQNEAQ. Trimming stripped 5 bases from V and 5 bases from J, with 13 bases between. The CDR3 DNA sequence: TGTGCCAGCAGCCCGGGACTTTCCCACGAGCAGTACGTC. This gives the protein CASSPGLSHEQYV.

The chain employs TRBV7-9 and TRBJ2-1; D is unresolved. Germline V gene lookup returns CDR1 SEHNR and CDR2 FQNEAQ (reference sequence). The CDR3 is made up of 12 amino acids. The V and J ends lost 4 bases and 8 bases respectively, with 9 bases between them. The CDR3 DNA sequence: TGTGCCAGCAGCTCCGGGTGGCATGAGCAGTTCTTC. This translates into CASSSGWHEQFF.

The CDR3 here is CASSSTGNTEAFF. The CDR3 DNA is TGTGCCAGCAGTTCAACGGGGAACACTGAAGCTTTCTTT. This chain uses TRBV6-5 with TRBJ1-1; D unresolved. CDR3 length equals 13 residues. Germline CDR1 is MNHEY and CDR2 is SVGAGI. V was pared by 4 bases and J by 1 base, with 7 bases between.

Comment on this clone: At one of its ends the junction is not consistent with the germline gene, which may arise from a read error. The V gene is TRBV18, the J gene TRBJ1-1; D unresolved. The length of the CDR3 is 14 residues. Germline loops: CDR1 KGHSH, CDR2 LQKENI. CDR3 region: CASSPGAGNAEAFF. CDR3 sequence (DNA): TGTGCCAGCTCACCAGGAGCTGGGAACGCTGAAGCTTTCTTT.